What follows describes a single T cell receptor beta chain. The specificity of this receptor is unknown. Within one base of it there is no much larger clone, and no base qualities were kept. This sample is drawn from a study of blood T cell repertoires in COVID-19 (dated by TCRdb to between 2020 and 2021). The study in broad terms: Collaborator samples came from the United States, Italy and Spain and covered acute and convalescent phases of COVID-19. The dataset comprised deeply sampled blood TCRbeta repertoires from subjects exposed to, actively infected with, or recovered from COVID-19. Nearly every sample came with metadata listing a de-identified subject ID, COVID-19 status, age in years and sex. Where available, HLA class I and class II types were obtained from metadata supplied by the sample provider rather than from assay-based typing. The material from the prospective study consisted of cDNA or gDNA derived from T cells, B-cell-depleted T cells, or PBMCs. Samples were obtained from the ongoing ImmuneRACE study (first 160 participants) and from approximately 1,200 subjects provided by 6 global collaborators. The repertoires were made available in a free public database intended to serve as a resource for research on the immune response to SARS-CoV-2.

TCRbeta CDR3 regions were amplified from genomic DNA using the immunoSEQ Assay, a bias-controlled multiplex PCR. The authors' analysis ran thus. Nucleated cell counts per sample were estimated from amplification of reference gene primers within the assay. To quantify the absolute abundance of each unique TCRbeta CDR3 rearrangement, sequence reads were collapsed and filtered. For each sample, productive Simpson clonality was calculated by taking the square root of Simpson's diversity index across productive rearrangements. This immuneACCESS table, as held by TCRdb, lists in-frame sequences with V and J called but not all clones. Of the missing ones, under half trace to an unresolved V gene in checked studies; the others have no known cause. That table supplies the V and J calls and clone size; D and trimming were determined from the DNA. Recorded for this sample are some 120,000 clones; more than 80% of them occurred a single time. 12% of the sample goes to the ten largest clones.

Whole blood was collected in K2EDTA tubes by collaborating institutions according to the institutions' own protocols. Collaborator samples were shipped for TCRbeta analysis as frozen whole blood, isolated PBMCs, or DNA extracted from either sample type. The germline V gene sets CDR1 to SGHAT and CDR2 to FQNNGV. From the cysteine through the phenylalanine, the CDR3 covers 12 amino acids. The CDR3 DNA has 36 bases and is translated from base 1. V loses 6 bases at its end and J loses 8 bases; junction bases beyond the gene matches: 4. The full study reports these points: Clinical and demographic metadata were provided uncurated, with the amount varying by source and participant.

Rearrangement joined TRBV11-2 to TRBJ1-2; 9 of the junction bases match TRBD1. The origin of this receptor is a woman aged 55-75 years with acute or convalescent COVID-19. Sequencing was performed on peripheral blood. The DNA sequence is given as TGTGCCAGCAGGGACAGGGGACACGGCTACACCTTC. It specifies CASRDRGHGYTF.